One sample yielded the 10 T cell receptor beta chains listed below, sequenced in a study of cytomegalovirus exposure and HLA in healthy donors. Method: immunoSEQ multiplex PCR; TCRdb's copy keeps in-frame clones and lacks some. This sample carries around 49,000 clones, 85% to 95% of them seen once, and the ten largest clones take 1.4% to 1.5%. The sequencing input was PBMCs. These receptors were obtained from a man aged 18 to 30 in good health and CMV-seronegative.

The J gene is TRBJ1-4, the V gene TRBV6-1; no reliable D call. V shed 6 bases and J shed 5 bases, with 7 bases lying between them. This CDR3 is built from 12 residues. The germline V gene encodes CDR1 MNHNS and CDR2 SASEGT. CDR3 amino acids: CASRAPNEKLFF. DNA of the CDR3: TGTGCCAGCAGAGCACCAAATGAAAAACTGTTTTTT.

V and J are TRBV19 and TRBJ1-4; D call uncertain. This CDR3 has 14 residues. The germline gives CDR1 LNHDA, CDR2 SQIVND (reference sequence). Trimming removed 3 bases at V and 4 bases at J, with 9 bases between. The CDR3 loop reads CASSIHRDNEKLFF. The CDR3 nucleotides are TGTGCCAGTAGTATTCACCGAGATAATGAAAAACTGTTTTTT. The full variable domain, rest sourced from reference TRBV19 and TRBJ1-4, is DGGITQSPKYLFRKEGQNVTLSCEQNLNHDAMYWYRQDPGQGLRLIYYSQIVNDFQKGDIAEGYSVSREKKESFPLTVTSAQKNPTAFYLCASSIHRDNEKLFFGSGTQLSVL.

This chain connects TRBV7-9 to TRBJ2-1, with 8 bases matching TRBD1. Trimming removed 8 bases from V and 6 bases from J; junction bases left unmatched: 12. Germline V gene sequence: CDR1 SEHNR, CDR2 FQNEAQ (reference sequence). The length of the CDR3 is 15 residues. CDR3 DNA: TGTGCCAGCCGAGCTGGACAGGGACATGGCAATGAGCAGTTCTTC. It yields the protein CASRAGQGHGNEQFF.

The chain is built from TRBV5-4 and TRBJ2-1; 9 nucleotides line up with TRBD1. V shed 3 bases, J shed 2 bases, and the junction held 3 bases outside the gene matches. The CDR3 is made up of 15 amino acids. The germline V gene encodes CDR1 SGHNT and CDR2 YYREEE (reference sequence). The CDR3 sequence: CASSSRDRAYNEQFF. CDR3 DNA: TGTGCCAGCAGCTCCAGGGACAGGGCCTACAATGAGCAGTTCTTC.

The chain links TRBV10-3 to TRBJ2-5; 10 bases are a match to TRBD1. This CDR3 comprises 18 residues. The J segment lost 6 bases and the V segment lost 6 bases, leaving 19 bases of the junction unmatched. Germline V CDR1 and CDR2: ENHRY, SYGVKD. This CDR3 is CAISEGNEGTGASKTQYF. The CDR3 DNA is TGTGCCATCAGCGAGGGTAATGAAGGGACAGGGGCATCGAAGACCCAGTACTTC.

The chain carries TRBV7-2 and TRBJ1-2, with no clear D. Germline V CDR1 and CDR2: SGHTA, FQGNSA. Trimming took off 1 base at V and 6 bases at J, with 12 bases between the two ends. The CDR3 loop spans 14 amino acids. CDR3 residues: CASSLEAGDDGYTF. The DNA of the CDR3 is TGTGCCAGCAGCTTAGAGGCGGGCGATGATGGCTACACCTTC. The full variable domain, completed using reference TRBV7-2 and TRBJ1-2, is GAGVSQSPSNKVTEKGKDVELRCDPISGHTALYWYRQSLGQGLEFLIYFQGNSAPDKSGLPSDRFSAERTGGSVSTLTIQRTQQEDSAVYLCASSLEAGDDGYTFGSGTRLTVV.

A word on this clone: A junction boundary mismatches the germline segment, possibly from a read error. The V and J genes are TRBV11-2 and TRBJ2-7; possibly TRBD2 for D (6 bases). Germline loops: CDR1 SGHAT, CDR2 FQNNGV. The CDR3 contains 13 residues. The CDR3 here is CASSSLREYGQYF. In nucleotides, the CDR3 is TGTGCCAGCAGCTCCTTACGGGAGTACGGGCAGTACTTC.

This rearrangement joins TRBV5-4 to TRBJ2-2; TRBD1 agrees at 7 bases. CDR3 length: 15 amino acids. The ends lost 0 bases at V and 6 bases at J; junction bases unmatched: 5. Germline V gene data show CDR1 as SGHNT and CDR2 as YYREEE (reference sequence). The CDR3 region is CASSLEQGLAGELFF. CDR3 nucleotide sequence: TGTGCCAGCAGCTTGGAACAGGGGCTTGCCGGGGAGCTGTTTTTT.

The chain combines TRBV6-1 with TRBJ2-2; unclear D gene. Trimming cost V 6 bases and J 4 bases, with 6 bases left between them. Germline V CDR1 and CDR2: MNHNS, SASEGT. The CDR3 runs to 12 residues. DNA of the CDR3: TGTGCCAGCAGAATAGCCACCGGGGAGCTGTTTTTT. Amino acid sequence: CASRIATGELFF.

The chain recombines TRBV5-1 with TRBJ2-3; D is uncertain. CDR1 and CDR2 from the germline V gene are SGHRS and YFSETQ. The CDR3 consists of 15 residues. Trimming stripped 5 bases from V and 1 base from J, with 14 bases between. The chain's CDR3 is CASSPIGSGTDTQYF. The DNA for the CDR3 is TGCGCCAGCAGTCCGATCGGTAGTGGCACAGATACGCAGTATTTT.